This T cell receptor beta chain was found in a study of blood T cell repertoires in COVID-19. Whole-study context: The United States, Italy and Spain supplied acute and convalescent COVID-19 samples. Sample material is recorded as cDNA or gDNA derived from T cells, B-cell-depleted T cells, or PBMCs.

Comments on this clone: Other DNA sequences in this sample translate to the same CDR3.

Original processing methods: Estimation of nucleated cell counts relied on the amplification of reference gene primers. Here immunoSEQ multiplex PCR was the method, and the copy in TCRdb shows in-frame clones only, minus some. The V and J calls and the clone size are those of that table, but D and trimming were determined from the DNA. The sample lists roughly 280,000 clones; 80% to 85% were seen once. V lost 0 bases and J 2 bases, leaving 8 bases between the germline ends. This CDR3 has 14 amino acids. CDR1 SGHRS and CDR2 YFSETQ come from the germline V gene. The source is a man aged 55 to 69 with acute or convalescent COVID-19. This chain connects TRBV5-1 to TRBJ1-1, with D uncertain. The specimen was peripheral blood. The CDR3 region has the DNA TGCGCCAGCAGCTTGGTGGGCCAAAACACTGAAGCTTTCTTT. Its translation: CASSLVGQNTEAFF.